The rows below give T cell receptor beta chains drawn from one sample of a study of cytomegalovirus exposure and HLA in healthy donors. Assay: immunoSEQ multiplex PCR; the TCRdb copy retains only in-frame clones and omits some. The sample lists approximately 120,000 clones, approximately 80% occurring once. The sample was PBMCs. All receptors derive from a female donor in good health and CMV-seronegative. Both conserved end residues are part of each CDR3. The D gene is left open where the match is weak. The size entry is marked missing in some rows and otherwise reads once, few, many or a size class.

D,size,J,V,CDR3,DNA
TRBD1,.,TRBJ2-7,TRBV5-1,CASSVDRDLSYEQYF,TGCGCCAGCAGCGTCGACAGGGACCTCTCCTACGAGCAGTACTTC
.,once,TRBJ1-1,TRBV27,CASSLSGGLGGADTEAFF,TGTGCCAGCAGTTTATCGGGGGGTCTAGGCGGAGCGGACACTGAAGCTTTCTTT
TRBD1,.,TRBJ2-4,TRBV7-9,CASSSLTGITNIQYF,TGTGCCAGCAGCTCCCTGACAGGGATTACTAACATTCAGTACTTC
.,.,TRBJ1-1,TRBV19,CASITAVNEAFF,TGTGCCAGTATAACAGCGGTTAATGAAGCTTTCTTT
.,.,TRBJ2-5,TRBV6-5,CASSYSGHQETQYF,TGTGCCAGCAGTTACTCGGGACATCAAGAGACCCAGTACTTC
TRBD1,.,TRBJ1-1,TRBV5-1,CASSFGQGNTEAFF,TGCGCCAGCAGCTTTGGACAGGGCAACACTGAAGCTTTCTTT
TRBD1,.,TRBJ2-7,TRBV5-5,CASSSQQGPYEQYF,TGTGCCAGCAGCTCACAACAGGGGCCCTACGAGCAGTACTTC
.,.,TRBJ2-1,TRBV9,CASSEVQNEQFF,TGTGCCAGCAGCGAGGTACAGAATGAGCAGTTCTTC
.,once,TRBJ2-1,TRBV13,CASSWGGRRNEQFF,TGTGCCAGCAGCTGGGGGGGGCGGAGGAATGAGCAGTTCTTC
.,.,TRBJ1-1,TRBV6-6,CASSYRGRDTEAFF,TGTGCCAGCAGTTACCGGGGGAGGGACACTGAAGCTTTCTTT
.,once,TRBJ1-5,TRBV2,CASSEENRAGQPQHF,TGTGCCAGCAGTGAAGAGAACAGGGCCGGCCAGCCCCAGCATTTT
TRBD1,.,TRBJ1-2,TRBV4-2,CASSQQTGAYGYTF,TGTGCCAGCAGCCAACAGACAGGGGCCTATGGCTACACCTTC
.,.,TRBJ2-1,TRBV9,CASRGVGTEHNEQFF,TGTGCCAGCAGAGGGGTAGGGACTGAACACAATGAGCAGTTCTTC
.,.,TRBJ1-2,TRBV5-8,CASSFDSYGYTF,TGTGCCAGCAGCTTTGACAGCTATGGCTACACCTTC
TRBD1,.,TRBJ1-5,TRBV5-5,CASRMTGGLNQPQHF,TGTGCCAGCAGGATGACAGGGGGCCTCAATCAGCCCCAGCATTTT
TRBD1,.,TRBJ2-3,TRBV5-1,CASSLSGGSDTQYF,TGCGCCAGCAGCTTGTCAGGGGGCTCAGATACGCAGTATTTT
.,.,TRBJ1-2,TRBV12-5,CASGLGARNHGYTF,TGTGCTAGTGGTTTGGGGGCGAGAAACCATGGCTACACCTTC
.,few,TRBJ1-1,TRBV29-1,CSAYRQNTEAFF,TGCAGCGCTTATCGACAGAACACTGAAGCTTTCTTT
.,.,TRBJ2-1,TRBV7-2,CASSLGGGLNEQFF,TGTGCCAGCAGCTTAGGGGGGGGCCTTAATGAGCAGTTCTTC
.,.,TRBJ2-7,TRBV29-1,CSVAPRRDRNYEQYF,TGCAGCGTTGCTCCGAGGAGGGACAGAAACTACGAGCAGTACTTC
TRBD1,.,TRBJ1-1,TRBV18,CASSPRQGTTEAFF,TGTGCCAGCTCACCCCGACAGGGGACCACTGAAGCTTTCTTT
.,.,TRBJ1-3,TRBV7-9,CASSLAAGGDTIYF,TGTGCCAGCAGCTTAGCGGCAGGAGGAGACACCATATATTTT
TRBD1,.,TRBJ1-2,TRBV7-2,CASSFSTGVNDGYTF,TGTGCCAGCAGCTTCTCGACAGGGGTTAATGATGGCTACACCTTC
TRBD1,.,TRBJ1-2,TRBV2,CASRPLGGQGRLFYGYTF,TGTGCCAGCAGGCCCCTGGGGGGACAGGGGCGATTGTTCTATGGCTACACCTTC
TRBD2,.,TRBJ2-3,TRBV6-1,CASRAGASTDTQYF,TGTGCCAGCAGAGCGGGGGCAAGCACAGATACGCAGTATTTT
TRBD1,.,TRBJ2-7,TRBV27,CASSLLGQGASYEQYF,TGTGCCAGCAGTTTATTGGGACAGGGGGCATCCTACGAGCAGTACTTC
TRBD2,.,TRBJ2-7,TRBV18,CASSPTGGGSYEQYF,TGTGCCAGCTCACCAACGGGGGGGGGCTCCTACGAGCAGTACTTC
.,.,TRBJ1-5,TRBV19,CASSIGGASHQPQHF,TGTGCCAGTAGTATAGGTGGGGCGTCTCACCAGCCCCAGCATTTT
TRBD1,.,TRBJ1-4,TRBV30,CAWVRGRKGYYTSDEKLFF,TGTGCCTGGGTCAGGGGGCGCAAGGGATACTATACTAGTGATGAAAAACTGTTTTTT
TRBD2,.,TRBJ2-3,TRBV28,CASSRGGVTDTQYF,TGTGCCAGCAGTCGGGGGGGCGTCACAGATACGCAGTATTTT
.,few,TRBJ1-1,TRBV5-5,CASSWRGRDTEAFF,TGTGCCAGCAGCTGGCGGGGGCGGGATACTGAAGCTTTCTTT
.,.,TRBJ2-3,TRBV30,CAWSVQRADTQYF,TGTGCCTGGAGTGTGCAGCGGGCAGATACGCAGTATTTT
TRBD1,.,TRBJ2-1,TRBV7-9,CSSSRDRNEQFF,TGTTCCAGCAGCCGGGACAGAAATGAGCAGTTCTTC
.,few,TRBJ2-1,TRBV6-6,CASRDTELYNEQFF,TGTGCCAGCAGAGACACGGAACTCTACAATGAGCAGTTCTTC
TRBD2,.,TRBJ2-3,TRBV27,CASSLAGGSTDTQYF,TGTGCCAGCAGTTTAGCGGGGGGTAGCACAGATACGCAGTATTTT
.,once,TRBJ2-1,TRBV21-1,CASSTNWTSGGHCYNEQFF,TGTGCCAGCAGCACTAATTGGACTAGCGGGGGGCATTGCTACAATGAGCAGTTCTTC
TRBD1,.,TRBJ2-3,TRBV29-1,CSAGTGGDTQYF,TGCAGCGCAGGTACAGGGGGAGATACGCAGTATTTT
TRBD2,once,TRBJ2-1,TRBV6-4,CASSDYGAGGPNEQFF,TGTGCCAGCAGTGACTATGGGGCGGGGGGCCCCAATGAGCAGTTCTTC
.,.,TRBJ1-2,TRBV15,CATSRVAGGATYGYTF,TGTGCCACCAGCAGAGTTGCTGGGGGGGCGACCTATGGCTACACCTTC
TRBD1,.,TRBJ2-7,TRBV6-1,CASSERRQGGPYEQYF,TGTGCCAGCAGTGAACGGAGACAGGGTGGGCCCTACGAGCAGTACTTC
.,few,TRBJ1-5,TRBV6-1,CASSGTVNQPQHF,TGTGCCAGCAGTGGGACAGTCAATCAGCCCCAGCATTTT
TRBD2,.,TRBJ2-1,TRBV30,CAWSVLAGGAYNEQFF,TGTGCCTGGAGTGTACTGGCGGGGGGGGCCTACAATGAGCAGTTCTTC
.,few,TRBJ1-6,TRBV7-2,CASSPDEGGYSPLHF,TGTGCCAGCAGCCCCGATGAGGGTGGATATTCACCCCTCCACTTT
.,.,TRBJ1-1,TRBV28,CASSSGTTEAFF,TGTGCCAGCAGTTCCGGGACAACTGAAGCTTTCTTT
.,once,TRBJ2-7,TRBV7-8,CASSNRTTMGKQYF,TGTGCCAGCAGCAACCGGACTACCATGGGGAAGCAGTACTTC
TRBD1,few,TRBJ1-1,TRBV27,CASSTGDEAFF,TGTGCCAGCAGTACAGGGGACGAAGCTTTCTTT
.,.,TRBJ1-1,TRBV19,CASSDREAFF,TGTGCCAGTAGCGATCGGGAAGCTTTCTTT
TRBD1,.,TRBJ1-1,TRBV10-3,CAAGQRYTEAFF,TGTGCCGCGGGACAGAGGTACACTGAAGCTTTCTTT
.,few,TRBJ2-7,TRBV4-1,CASSQAPGQSYEQYF,TGCGCCAGCAGCCAAGCACCGGGACAATCCTACGAGCAGTACTTC
.,.,TRBJ1-1,TRBV30,CAWRERGGNTEAFF,TGTGCCTGGAGGGAGAGGGGGGGGAACACTGAAGCTTTCTTT
TRBD2,few,TRBJ2-3,TRBV18,CASSPTSGSTDTQYF,TGTGCCAGCTCACCCACTAGCGGTAGCACAGATACGCAGTATTTT
TRBD2,.,TRBJ2-1,TRBV4-3,CASSPYTESGGRDNEQFF,TGCGCCAGCAGCCCGTACACTGAGAGCGGGGGGCGGGACAATGAGCAGTTCTTC
.,.,TRBJ1-2,TRBV5-1,CASSLGVRERSNYGYTF,TGCGCCAGCAGCTTGGGAGTCAGGGAAAGGAGTAACTATGGCTACACCTTC
.,.,TRBJ2-7,TRBV11-2,CASSPNRGGQYF,TGTGCCAGCAGCCCTAACAGGGGAGGTCAGTACTTC
TRBD1,.,TRBJ2-7,TRBV5-6,CASSLGQGAYEQYF,TGTGCCAGCAGCCTCGGACAGGGGGCCTACGAGCAGTACTTC
TRBD2,.,TRBJ2-5,TRBV6-1,CASKGQRGNQETQYF,TGTGCCAGCAAGGGTCAGCGGGGGAACCAAGAGACCCAGTACTTC
.,.,TRBJ1-6,TRBV18,CASSPSGNNYNSPLHF,TGTGCCAGCTCACCTTCGGGGAATAACTATAATTCACCCCTCCACTTT
.,.,TRBJ1-1,TRBV25-1,CASSQGGTEAFF,TGTGCCAGCAGTCAAGGGGGCACTGAAGCTTTCTTT
TRBD1,.,TRBJ2-5,TRBV7-6,CASSTRGLGETQYF,TGTGCCAGCAGCACCAGGGGGCTTGGGGAGACCCAGTACTTC
.,.,TRBJ1-5,TRBV6-6,CASSRQASNQPQHF,TGTGCCAGCAGTCGACAGGCTAGCAATCAGCCCCAGCATTTT